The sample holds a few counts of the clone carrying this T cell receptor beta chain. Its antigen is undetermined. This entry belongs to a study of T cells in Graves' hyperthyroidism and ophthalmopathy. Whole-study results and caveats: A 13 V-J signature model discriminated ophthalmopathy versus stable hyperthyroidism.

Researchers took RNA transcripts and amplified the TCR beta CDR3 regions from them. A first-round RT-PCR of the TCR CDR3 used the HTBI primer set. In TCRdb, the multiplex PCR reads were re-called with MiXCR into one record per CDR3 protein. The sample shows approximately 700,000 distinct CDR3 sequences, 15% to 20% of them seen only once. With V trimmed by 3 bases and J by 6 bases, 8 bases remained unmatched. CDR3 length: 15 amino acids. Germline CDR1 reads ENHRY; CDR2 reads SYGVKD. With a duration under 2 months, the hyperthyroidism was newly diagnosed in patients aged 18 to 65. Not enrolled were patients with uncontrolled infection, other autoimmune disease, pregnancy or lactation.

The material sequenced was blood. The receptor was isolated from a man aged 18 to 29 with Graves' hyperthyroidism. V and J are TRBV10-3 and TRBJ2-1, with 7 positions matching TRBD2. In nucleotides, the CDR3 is TGTGCCATCAGTGAAAACCTAGCGGCTAGCAATGAGCAGTTCTTC. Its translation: CAISENLAASNEQFF.